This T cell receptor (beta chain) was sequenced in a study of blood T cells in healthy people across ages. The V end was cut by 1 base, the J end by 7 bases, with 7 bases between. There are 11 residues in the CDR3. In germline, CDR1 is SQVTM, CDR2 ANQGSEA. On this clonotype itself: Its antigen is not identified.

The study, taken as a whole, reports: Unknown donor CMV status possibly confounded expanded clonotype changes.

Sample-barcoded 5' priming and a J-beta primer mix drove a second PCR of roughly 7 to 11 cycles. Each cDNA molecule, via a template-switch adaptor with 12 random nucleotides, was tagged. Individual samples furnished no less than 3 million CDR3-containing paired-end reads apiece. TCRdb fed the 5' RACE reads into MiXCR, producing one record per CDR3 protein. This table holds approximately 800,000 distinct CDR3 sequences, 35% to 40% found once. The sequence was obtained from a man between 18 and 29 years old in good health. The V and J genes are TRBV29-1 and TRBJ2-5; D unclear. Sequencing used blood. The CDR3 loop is CSVEVAGTQYF. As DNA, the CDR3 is TGCAGCGTTGAAGTTGCCGGGACCCAGTACTTC.